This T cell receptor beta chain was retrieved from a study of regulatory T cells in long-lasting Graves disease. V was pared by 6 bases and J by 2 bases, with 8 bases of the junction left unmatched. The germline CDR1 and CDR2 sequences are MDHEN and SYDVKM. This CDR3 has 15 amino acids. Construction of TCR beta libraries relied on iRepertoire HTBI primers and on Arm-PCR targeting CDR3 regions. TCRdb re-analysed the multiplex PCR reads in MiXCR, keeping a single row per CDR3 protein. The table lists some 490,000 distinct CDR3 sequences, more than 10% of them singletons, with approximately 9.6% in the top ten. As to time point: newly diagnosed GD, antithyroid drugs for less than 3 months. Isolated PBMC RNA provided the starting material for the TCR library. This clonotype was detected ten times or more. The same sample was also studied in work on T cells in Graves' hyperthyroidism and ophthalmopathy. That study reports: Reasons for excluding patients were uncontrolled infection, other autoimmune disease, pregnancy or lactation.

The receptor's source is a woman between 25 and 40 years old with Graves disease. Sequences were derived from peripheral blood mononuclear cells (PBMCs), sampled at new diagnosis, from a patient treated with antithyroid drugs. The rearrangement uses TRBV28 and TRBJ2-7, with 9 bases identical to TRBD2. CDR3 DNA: TGTGCCAGCAGAGTGACTAGCGGAGGACCCTACGAGCAGTACTTC. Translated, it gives CASRVTSGGPYEQYF.